These 23 T cell receptor beta chains were sequenced from one sample in a study of identifying expanded T cells in peripheral blood. Assay used: immunoSEQ multiplex PCR; TCRdb lists only in-frame clones, some missing. The table lists about 76,000 clones, almost 85% of them singletons. The source material was blood. The receptors here all came from a person aged 18-70 years in good health.

This chain's CDR3 is CASSAKTDTQYF. The DNA of the CDR3 is TGTGCCAGCAGTGCCAAGACAGATACGCAGTATTTT. The chain has TRBV25-1 and TRBJ2-3; no clear D gene. Trimming pared 4 bases from V and 3 bases from J, leaving 5 bases between. Looked up from germline, CDR1 is MGHDK and CDR2 is SYGVNS. This CDR3 has 12 amino acids.

V usage is TRBV9 and J usage is TRBJ1-1; D possibly corresponds to TRBD1 (6 bases). This CDR3 contains 15 residues. V lost 0 bases to trimming and J lost 1 base, with 10 bases between them. Germline loops: CDR1 SGDLS, CDR2 YYNGEE. CDR3 residues: CASSVGTGSNTEAFF. DNA of the CDR3: TGTGCCAGCAGCGTAGGTACAGGGTCGAACACTGAAGCTTTCTTT.

This chain links TRBV19 with TRBJ1-4; D gene unclear. This CDR3 is built from 15 residues. Per the germline V gene, CDR1 is LNHDA and CDR2 is SQIVND (reference sequence). The V end lost 4 bases, the J end lost 0 bases, and 9 bases lay between the germline ends. Here the CDR3 reads CASSRQLATNEKLFF. The CDR3 coding sequence is TGTGCCAGTAGTAGGCAGCTCGCAACTAATGAAAAACTGTTTTTT.

This chain joins TRBV30 and TRBJ2-5; no definite D call. The CDR3 sequence is 12 residues long. Trimming shortened V by 3 bases and J by 4 bases, and 9 bases separated the two germline ends. Germline V CDR1 and CDR2: GTSNPN, SVGIG (reference sequence). The CDR3 nucleotides are TGTGCCTGGAGCCCTGTAGGAGAGACCCAGTACTTC. It specifies CAWSPVGETQYF.

This clone was recorded a few times. This chain connects TRBV27 to TRBJ1-2; 8 bases are a match to TRBD1. The germline V gene has CDR1 MNHEY and CDR2 SMNVEV (reference sequence). Germline trimming cut 4 bases from V and 8 bases from J; bases unmatched to any gene: 15. This CDR3 contains 16 residues. This chain's CDR3 is CASSSLLGLTGAGYTF. CDR3 in DNA: TGTGCCAGCAGTTCCCTATTAGGTTTGACAGGGGCCGGCTACACCTTC.

This chain links TRBV7-8 with TRBJ2-7, with D possibly being TRBD1 (6 bases). Per the germline V gene, CDR1 is SGHVS and CDR2 is FQNEAQ. The V and J ends lost 5 bases and 3 bases respectively, with 17 bases between them. The CDR3 runs to 15 residues. The CDR3 DNA reads as TGTGCCAGCAGCCTCACAGGGTACGGGTACTACGAGCAGTACTTC. It encodes CASSLTGYGYYEQYF.

V gene TRBV11-3 combines with J gene TRBJ2-1; possibly TRBD1 or TRBD2 for D (5 bases each). Per germline, CDR1 SGHNT and CDR2 YENEEA. This CDR3 has 13 residues. V shed 0 bases and J shed 9 bases, with 9 bases lying between them. In DNA form, the CDR3 reads TGTGCCAGCAGCTTAGATCGGGGCAGTGAGCAGTTCTTC. It codes for CASSLDRGSEQFF. Full variable domain (missing parts from reference TRBV11-3 and TRBJ2-1): EAGVVQSPRYKIIEKKQPVAFWCNPISGHNTLYWYLQNLGQGPELLIRYENEEAVDDSQLPKDRFSAERLKGVDSTLKIQPAELGDSAVYLCASSLDRGSEQFFGPGTRLTVL.

The chain links TRBV9 to TRBJ2-5, with 9 bases that match TRBD2. The CDR3 contains 15 residues. The junction had 6 bases not matched to a gene; V was cut back by 2 bases and J by 4 bases. Looked up from germline, CDR1 is SGDLS and CDR2 is YYNGEE. CDR3 residues: CASSVLSGSGETQYF. CDR3 sequence (DNA): TGTGCCAGCAGCGTCCTTAGCGGGAGCGGAGAGACCCAGTACTTC.

The chain is built from TRBV13 and TRBJ2-7, with 7 bases aligning to TRBD2. The CDR3 contains 14 residues. Germline CDR1 PRHDT, CDR2 FYEKMQ (reference sequence). J gave up 0 bases and V 8 bases, and 7 bases lay outside the gene matches. The CDR3 nucleotides are TGTGCCAGCGCACTGGGCGGGAGCTCCTACGAGCAGTACTTC. Amino acids: CASALGGSSYEQYF. Based on the CDR3 plus reference TRBV13 and TRBJ2-7, the full variable domain is AAGVIQSPRHLIKEKRETATLKCYPIPRHDTVYWYQQGPGQDPQFLISFYEKMQSDKGSIPDRFSAQQFSDYHSELNMSSLELGDSALYFCASALGGSSYEQYFGPGTRLTVT.

The V and J genes are TRBV6-4 and TRBJ1-2; 9 positions agree with TRBD1. The CDR3 extends over 13 amino acids. CDR1 is MRHNA, CDR2 SNTAGT, per germline. Trimming cost V 6 bases and J 7 bases; bases outside gene matches: 6. Here the CDR3 reads CASSLDRGIGYTF. DNA for the CDR3: TGTGCCAGCAGCTTGGACAGGGGCATTGGCTACACCTTC.

V usage is TRBV6-6 and J usage is TRBJ1-5; TRBD1 might be the D (5 bases). With 3 bases removed from V and 0 bases from J, the gap between germline ends came to 9 bases. Germline V gives CDR1 MNHNY, CDR2 SVGAGI (reference sequence). There are 15 residues in the CDR3. The CDR3 coding sequence is TGTGCCAGCAGTTATGAGGGGCTTAGCAATCAGCCCCAGCATTTT. Amino acids: CASSYEGLSNQPQHF.

This chain uses TRBV21-1 with TRBJ1-1. TRBV21-1 is assigned pseudogene status. The CDR3 totals 14 residues. The CDR3 region is CASRSTGRDTEAFF. In nucleotides, the CDR3 is TGTGCCAGCAGATCGACAGGGAGGGACACTGAAGCTTTCTTT.

This chain uses TRBV11-3 with TRBJ2-3; possible D gene TRBD2, 5 bases. Trimming removed 0 bases at V and 3 bases at J, with 10 bases between. This CDR3 spans 15 amino acids. CDR1 is SGHNT, CDR2 YENEEA, per germline. The DNA of the CDR3 is TGTGCCAGCAGCTTAGATGCTAGCAGGACAGATACGCAGTATTTT. Its protein product is CASSLDASRTDTQYF.

The chain links TRBV18 to TRBJ2-7; 10 bases align to TRBD1. The V segment lost 3 bases and the J segment 4 bases; nucleotides outside the gene matches: 6. The CDR3 has 15 residues. Per the germline V gene, CDR1 is KGHSH and CDR2 is LQKENI. DNA of the CDR3: TGTGCCAGCTCACCGCCAGGACAGGGGGGATACGAGCAGTACTTC. Its protein is CASSPPGQGGYEQYF.

The chain links TRBV19 to TRBJ1-2, with TRBD1 matching over 9 bases. Germline V gene lookup returns CDR1 LNHDA and CDR2 SQIVND (reference sequence). The CDR3 length is 15 residues. V lost 4 bases and J lost 4; bases outside the gene matches: 7. As DNA, the CDR3 is TGTGCCAGTAGTAAAACACAGGGGGCCGGCTATGGCTACACCTTC. Its protein is CASSKTQGAGYGYTF. The whole variable domain, remainder taken from reference TRBV19 and TRBJ1-2, is DGGITQSPKYLFRKEGQNVTLSCEQNLNHDAMYWYRQDPGQGLRLIYYSQIVNDFQKGDIAEGYSVSREKKESFPLTVTSAQKNPTAFYLCASSKTQGAGYGYTFGSGTRLTVV.

The chain uses TRBV5-8 and TRBJ1-1; no firm D call. This CDR3 is 11 amino acids long. Per the germline V gene, CDR1 is SGHTS and CDR2 is YDEGEE. With 2 bases removed from V and 5 bases from J, the gap between germline ends came to 4 bases. The CDR3 region has the DNA TGTGCCAGCAGCTTCCTAACTGAAGCTTTCTTT. As protein: CASSFLTEAFF.

J is TRBJ2-1 and V is TRBV25-1, with D possibly being TRBD2 (5 bases). Trimming cost V 4 bases and J 2 bases, with 15 bases left between them. The CDR3 is 16 amino acids. Germline CDR1 MGHDK, CDR2 SYGVNS. The DNA for the CDR3 is TGTGCCAGCAGTGGCACCGGGATCTCCACCTACAATGAGCAGTTCTTC. This codes for CASSGTGISTYNEQFF.

The rearrangement links TRBV25-1 to TRBJ2-7, with D possibly being TRBD2 (6 bases). V shed 4 bases and J shed 3 bases, with 16 bases lying between them. CDR1 MGHDK and CDR2 SYGVNS come from the germline V gene. The CDR3 loop spans 15 amino acids. The CDR3 is CASSGGAGSGYEQYF. The CDR3 DNA is TGTGCCAGCAGTGGGGGAGCGGGCAGCGGCTACGAGCAGTACTTC.

This chain connects TRBV7-9 to TRBJ2-3, with 8 bases identical to TRBD2. This CDR3 region has 15 residues. V lost 2 bases to trimming and J lost 0 bases; unmatched junction nucleotides: 1. Germline-derived CDR1 and CDR2 are SEHNR and FQNEAQ (reference sequence). Here the CDR3 DNA reads TGTGCCAGCAGCTTAACTAGCGGCAGCACAGATACGCAGTATTTT. This translates into CASSLTSGSTDTQYF.

The chain recombines TRBV7-2 with TRBJ2-7; 9 positions match TRBD1. V lost 4 bases, J lost 6 bases, and 4 bases stayed unmatched. Germline CDR1 reads SGHTA; CDR2 reads FQGNSA. The CDR3 is 13 residues long. CDR3 sequence reads: CASSSTGGGEQYF. The CDR3 nucleotides read TGTGCCAGCAGCTCGACAGGGGGAGGCGAGCAGTACTTC.

CDR3 DNA: TGTGCCAGCAGCGCGATGCAGGGTGGTGGCACTGAAGCTTTCTTT. Its protein product is CASSAMQGGGTEAFF. The chain has TRBV7-2 and TRBJ1-1; D possibly corresponds to TRBD1 (5 bases). This CDR3 has 15 residues. Trimming cost V 5 bases and J 4 bases, with 17 bases left between them. CDR1 SGHTA and CDR2 FQGNSA come from the germline V gene.

This chain connects TRBV5-6 to TRBJ2-5, with D unresolved. The CDR3 has 16 amino acids. The ends were cut back, 0 bases at V and 5 bases at J, with 17 bases in the middle. The germline V gene encodes CDR1 SGHDT and CDR2 YYEEEE. The DNA for the CDR3 is TGTGCCAGCAGCTTGGGGATGGGCAGGCGAATGGAGACCCAGTACTTC. Translated, it gives CASSLGMGRRMETQYF.

The chain links TRBV7-2 to TRBJ2-7; 10 bases are shared with TRBD2. V dropped 5 bases and J dropped 3; count of bases not matched to a gene: 4. Germline loops: CDR1 SGHTA, CDR2 FQGNSA. CDR3 size: 14 residues. This CDR3 reads CASSTPSGSYEQYF. CDR3 nucleotides: TGTGCCAGCAGCACCCCTAGCGGGAGCTACGAGCAGTACTTC.